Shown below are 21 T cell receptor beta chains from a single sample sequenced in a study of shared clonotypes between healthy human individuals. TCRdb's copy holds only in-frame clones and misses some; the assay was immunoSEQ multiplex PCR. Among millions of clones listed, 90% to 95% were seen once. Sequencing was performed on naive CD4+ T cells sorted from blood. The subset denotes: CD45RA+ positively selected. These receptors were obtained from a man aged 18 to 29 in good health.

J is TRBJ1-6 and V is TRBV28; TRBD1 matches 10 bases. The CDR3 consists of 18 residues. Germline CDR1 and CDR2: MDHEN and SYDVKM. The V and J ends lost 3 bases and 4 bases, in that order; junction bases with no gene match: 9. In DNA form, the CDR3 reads TGTGCCAGCAGTTTGGGTGACAGGGGGCGGTTATATAATTCACCCCTCCACTTT. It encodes CASSLGDRGRLYNSPLHF.

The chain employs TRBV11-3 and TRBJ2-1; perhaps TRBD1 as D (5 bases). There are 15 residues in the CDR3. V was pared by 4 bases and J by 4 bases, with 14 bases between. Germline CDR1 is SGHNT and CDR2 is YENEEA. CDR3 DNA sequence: TGTGCCAGCAGCTCAGGGTTGGGTGGGTACAATGAGCAGTTCTTC. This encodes CASSSGLGGYNEQFF.

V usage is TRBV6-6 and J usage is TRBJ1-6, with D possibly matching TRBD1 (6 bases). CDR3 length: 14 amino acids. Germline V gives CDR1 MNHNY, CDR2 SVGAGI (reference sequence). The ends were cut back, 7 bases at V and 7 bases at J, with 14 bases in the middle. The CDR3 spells CASTEGGRNSPLHF. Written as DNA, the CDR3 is TGTGCCAGCACCGAGGGGGGGCGGAATTCACCCCTCCACTTT.

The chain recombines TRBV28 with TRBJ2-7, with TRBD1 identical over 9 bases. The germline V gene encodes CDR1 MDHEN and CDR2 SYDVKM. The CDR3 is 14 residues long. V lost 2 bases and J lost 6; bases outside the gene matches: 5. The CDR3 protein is CASSLRDRASEQYF. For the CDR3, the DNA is TGTGCCAGCAGTTTAAGGGACAGGGCGTCCGAGCAGTACTTC.

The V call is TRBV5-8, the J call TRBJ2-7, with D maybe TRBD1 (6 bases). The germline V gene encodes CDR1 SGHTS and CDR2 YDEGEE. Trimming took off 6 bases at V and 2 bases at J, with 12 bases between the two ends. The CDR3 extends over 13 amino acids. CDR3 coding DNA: TGTGCCAGCAACACGGACAGAGCCTACGAGCAGTACTTC. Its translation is CASNTDRAYEQYF.

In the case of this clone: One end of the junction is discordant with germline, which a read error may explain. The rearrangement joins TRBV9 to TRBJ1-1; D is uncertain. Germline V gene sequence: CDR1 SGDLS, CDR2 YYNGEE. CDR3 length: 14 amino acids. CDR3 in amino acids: CASSVEPENTEVFF. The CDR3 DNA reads TGTGCCAGCAGCGTAGAACCGGAGAACACTGAAGTTTTCTTT.

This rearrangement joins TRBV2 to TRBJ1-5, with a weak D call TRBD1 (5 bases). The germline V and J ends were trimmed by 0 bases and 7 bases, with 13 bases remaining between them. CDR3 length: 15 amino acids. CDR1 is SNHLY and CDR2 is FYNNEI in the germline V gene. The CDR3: CASSEALWGGQPQHF. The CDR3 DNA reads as TGTGCCAGCAGTGAAGCGCTTTGGGGGGGGCAGCCCCAGCATTTT.

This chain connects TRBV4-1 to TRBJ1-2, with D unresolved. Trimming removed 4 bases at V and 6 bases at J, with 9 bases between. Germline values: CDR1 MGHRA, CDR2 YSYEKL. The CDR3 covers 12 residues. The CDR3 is CASSRPLDGYTF. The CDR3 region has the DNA TGCGCCAGCAGCCGGCCCCTGGATGGCTACACCTTC.

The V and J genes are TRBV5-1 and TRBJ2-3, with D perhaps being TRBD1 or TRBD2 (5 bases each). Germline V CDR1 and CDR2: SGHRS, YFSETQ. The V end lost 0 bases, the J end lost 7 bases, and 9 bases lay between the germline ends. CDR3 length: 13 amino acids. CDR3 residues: CASSLGDLYTQYF. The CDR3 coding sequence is TGCGCCAGCAGCTTGGGGGACCTGTATACGCAGTATTTT. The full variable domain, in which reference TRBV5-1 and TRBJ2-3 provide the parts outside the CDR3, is KAGVTQTPRYLIKTRGQQVTLSCSPISGHRSVSWYQQTPGQGLQFLFEYFSETQRNKGNFPGRFSGRQFSNSRSEMNVSTLELGDSALYLCASSLGDLYTQYFGPGTRLTVL.

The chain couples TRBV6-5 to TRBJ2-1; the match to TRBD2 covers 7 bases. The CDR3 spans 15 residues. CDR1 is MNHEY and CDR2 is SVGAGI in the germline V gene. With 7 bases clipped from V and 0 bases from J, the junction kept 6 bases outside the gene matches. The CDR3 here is CASTRAGTSYNEQFF. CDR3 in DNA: TGTGCCAGCACCCGAGCGGGAACCTCCTACAATGAGCAGTTCTTC.

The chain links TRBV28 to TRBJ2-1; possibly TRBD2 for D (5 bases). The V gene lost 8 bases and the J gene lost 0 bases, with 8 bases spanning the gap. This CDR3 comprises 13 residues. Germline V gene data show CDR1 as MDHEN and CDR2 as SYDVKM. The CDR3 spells CASRGTSYNEQFF. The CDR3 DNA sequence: TGTGCCAGCCGGGGTACCTCCTACAATGAGCAGTTCTTC.

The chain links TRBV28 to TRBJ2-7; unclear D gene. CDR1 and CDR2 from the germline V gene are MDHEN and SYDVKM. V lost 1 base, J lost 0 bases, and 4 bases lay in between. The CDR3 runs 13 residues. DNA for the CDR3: TGTGCCAGCAGTTTATTCGACTCCTACGAGCAGTACTTC. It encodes CASSLFDSYEQYF.

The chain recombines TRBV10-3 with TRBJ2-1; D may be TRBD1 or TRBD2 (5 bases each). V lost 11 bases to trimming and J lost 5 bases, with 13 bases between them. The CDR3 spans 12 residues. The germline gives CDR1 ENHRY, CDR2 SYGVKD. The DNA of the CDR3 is TGTGCCGTCCAGGGAGTGAACAATGAGCAGTTCTTC. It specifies CAVQGVNNEQFF.

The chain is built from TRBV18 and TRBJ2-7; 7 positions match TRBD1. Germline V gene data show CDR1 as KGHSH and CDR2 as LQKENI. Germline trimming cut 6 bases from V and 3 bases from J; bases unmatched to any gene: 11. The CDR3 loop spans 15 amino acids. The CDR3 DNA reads TGTGCCAGCTCGCTAACTTCCGGGACAGACTACGAGCAGTACTTC. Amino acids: CASSLTSGTDYEQYF.

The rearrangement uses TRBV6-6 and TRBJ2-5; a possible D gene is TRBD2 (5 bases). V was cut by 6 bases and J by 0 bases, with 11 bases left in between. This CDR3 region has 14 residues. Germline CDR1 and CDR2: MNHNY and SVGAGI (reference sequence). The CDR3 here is CASSPPGYQETQYF. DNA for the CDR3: TGTGCCAGCAGCCCTCCGGGGTACCAAGAGACCCAGTACTTC.

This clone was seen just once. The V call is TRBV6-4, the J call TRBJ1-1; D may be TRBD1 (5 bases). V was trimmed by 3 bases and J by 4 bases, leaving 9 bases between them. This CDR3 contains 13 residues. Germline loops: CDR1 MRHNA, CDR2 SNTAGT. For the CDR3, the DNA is TGTGCCAGCAGTGAGCGGCAGGGCACTGAAGCTTTCTTT. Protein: CASSERQGTEAFF.

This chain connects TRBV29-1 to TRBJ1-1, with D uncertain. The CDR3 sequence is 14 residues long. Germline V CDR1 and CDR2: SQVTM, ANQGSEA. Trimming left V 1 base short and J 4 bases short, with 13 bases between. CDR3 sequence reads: CSVEGTLGPTEAFF. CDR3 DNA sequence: TGCAGCGTTGAAGGCACCTTAGGGCCCACTGAAGCTTTCTTT.

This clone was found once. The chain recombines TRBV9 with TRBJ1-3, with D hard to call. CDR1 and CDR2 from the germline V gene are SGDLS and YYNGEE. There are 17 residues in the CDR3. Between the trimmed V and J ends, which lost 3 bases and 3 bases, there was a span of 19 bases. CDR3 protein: CASSAAPRRPDGNTIYF. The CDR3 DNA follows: TGTGCCAGCAGCGCAGCCCCTAGGAGGCCCGATGGAAACACCATATATTTT.

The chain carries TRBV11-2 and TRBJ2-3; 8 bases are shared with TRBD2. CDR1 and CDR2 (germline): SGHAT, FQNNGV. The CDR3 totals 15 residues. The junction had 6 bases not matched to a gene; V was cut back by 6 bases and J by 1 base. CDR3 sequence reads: CASSMTGGGTDTQYF. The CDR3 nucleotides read TGTGCCAGCAGTATGACCGGGGGGGGCACAGATACGCAGTATTTT. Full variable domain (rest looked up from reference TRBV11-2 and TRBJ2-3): EAGVAQSPRYKIIEKRQSVAFWCNPISGHATLYWYQQILGQGPKLLIQFQNNGVVDDSQLPKDRFSAERLKGVDSTLKIQPAKLEDSAVYLCASSMTGGGTDTQYFGPGTRLTVL.

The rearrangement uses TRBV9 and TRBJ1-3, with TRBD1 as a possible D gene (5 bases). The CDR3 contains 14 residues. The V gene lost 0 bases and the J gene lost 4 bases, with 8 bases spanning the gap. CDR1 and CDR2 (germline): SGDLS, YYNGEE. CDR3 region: CASSVARDGNTIYF. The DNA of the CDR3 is TGTGCCAGCAGCGTAGCCCGGGACGGAAACACCATATATTTT.

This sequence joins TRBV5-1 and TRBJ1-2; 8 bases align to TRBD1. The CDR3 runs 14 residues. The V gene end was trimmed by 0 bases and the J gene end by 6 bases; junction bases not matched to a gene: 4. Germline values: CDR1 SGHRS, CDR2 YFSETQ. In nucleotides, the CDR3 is TGCGCCAGCAGCTTGGGCCAGGGGGCAAATGGCTACACCTTC. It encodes CASSLGQGANGYTF.